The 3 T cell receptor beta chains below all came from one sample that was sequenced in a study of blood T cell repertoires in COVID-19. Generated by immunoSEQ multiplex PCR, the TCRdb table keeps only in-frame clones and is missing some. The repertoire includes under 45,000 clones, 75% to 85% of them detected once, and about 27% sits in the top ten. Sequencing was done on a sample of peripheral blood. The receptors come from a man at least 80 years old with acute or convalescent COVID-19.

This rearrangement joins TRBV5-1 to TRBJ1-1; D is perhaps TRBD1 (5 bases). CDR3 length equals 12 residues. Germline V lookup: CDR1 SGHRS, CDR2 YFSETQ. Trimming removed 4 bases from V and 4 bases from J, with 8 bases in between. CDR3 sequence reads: CASSAGFTEAFF. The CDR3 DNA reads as TGCGCCAGCAGCGCAGGGTTCACTGAAGCTTTCTTT.

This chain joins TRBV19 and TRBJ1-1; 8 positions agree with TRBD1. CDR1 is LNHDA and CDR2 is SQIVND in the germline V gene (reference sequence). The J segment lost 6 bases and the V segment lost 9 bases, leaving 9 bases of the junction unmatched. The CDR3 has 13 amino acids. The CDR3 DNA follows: TGTGCCAGCGGACAGGGATCAGACGCTGAAGCTTTCTTT. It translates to CASGQGSDAEAFF.

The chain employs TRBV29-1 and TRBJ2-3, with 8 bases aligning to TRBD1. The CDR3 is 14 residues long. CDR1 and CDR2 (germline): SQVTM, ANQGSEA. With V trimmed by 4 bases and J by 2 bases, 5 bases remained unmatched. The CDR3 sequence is CSVGQGSITDTQYF. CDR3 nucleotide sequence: TGCAGCGTTGGACAGGGGTCCATCACAGATACGCAGTATTTT.